This is a list of T cell receptor beta chains from one sample in a study of shared clonotypes between healthy human individuals. The data were produced by immunoSEQ multiplex PCR, yet TCRdb's version contains in-frame clones alone and is incomplete. The repertoire holds about 120,000 clones, with about 63% as singletons. Sample: memory CD8+ T cells sorted from blood. The receptor set was obtained from a woman aged 25-40 years in good health. Each CDR3 is given with its conserved first and last residue. The D gene is left open where the match is weak. Not all rows give a size; the values are once, few, many and, for expanded clones, a class.

d_call j_call clone_size v_call cdr3_aa cdr3_nt
- TRBJ2-2 few TRBV5-4 CASSLGLNTGELFF TGTGCCAGCAGCTTGGGGCTAAACACCGGGGAGCTGTTTTTT
TRBD1 TRBJ2-7 - TRBV4-1 CASSFTGGSYEQYF TGCGCCAGCAGCTTCACAGGGGGCTCCTACGAGCAGTACTTC
- TRBJ2-3 many TRBV6-4 CASSDGEKDTQYF TGTGCCAGCAGTGACGGGGAGAAAGATACGCAGTATTTT
- TRBJ2-2 - TRBV28 CASSIRTYYRNTGELFF TGTGCCAGCAGTATTCGGACGTACTACAGGAACACCGGGGAGCTGTTTTTT
- TRBJ2-2 few TRBV27 CASSIPRKGASTGELFF TGTGCCAGCAGTATCCCCCGGAAAGGGGCGAGCACCGGGGAGCTGTTTTTT
- TRBJ2-6 - TRBV6-5 CASSYSETGANVLTF TGTGCCAGCAGTTACTCGGAGACTGGGGCCAACGTCCTGACTTTC
TRBD1 TRBJ1-5 - TRBV13 CASSEGAHQPQHF TGTGCCAGCAGCGAGGGGGCGCATCAGCCCCAGCATTTT
- TRBJ1-4 - TRBV7-9 CASSHGTTTRRLFF TGTGCCAGCAGCCACGGGACAACAACCCGGAGACTGTTTTTT
- TRBJ2-5 - TRBV27 CASGYRESREETQYF TGTGCCAGCGGGTACCGGGAGTCAAGAGAAGAGACCCAGTACTTC
- TRBJ2-1 - TRBV15 CAAQRRDDDEQFF TGTGCCGCCCAGAGAAGGGATGATGATGAGCAGTTCTTC
- TRBJ1-5 - TRBV6-5 CASGRSNQPQHF TGTGCCAGTGGTAGGAGCAATCAGCCCCAGCATTTT
TRBD1 TRBJ1-2 - TRBV6-6 CAISESGTGTLDVAF TGTGCCATCAGTGAGTCCGGGACAGGGACGTTAGACGTCGCCTTC
- TRBJ2-7 - TRBV5-1 CASSPSGDTSYEQYF TGCGCCAGCAGCCCGTCGGGAGACACCTCCTACGAGCAGTACTTC
TRBD2 TRBJ2-3 - TRBV5-1 CASGTSDTDTQYF TGCGCCAGCGGGACTAGCGATACAGATACGCAGTATTTT
TRBD2 TRBJ2-7 - TRBV7-8 CASSLGLAGGFGEQYF TGTGCCAGCAGCTTAGGACTAGCGGGAGGGTTTGGCGAGCAGTACTTC
TRBD2 TRBJ2-3 - TRBV5-6 CASSLAGGPDTQYF TGTGCCAGCAGCTTAGCGGGAGGGCCAGATACGCAGTATTTT
TRBD2 TRBJ2-7 - TRBV13 CASSFRLALSSYEQYF TGTGCCAGCAGCTTCCGACTAGCGCTAAGCTCCTACGAGCAGTACTTC
- TRBJ2-2 once TRBV7-6 CASSLVHGMDTGELFF TGTGCCAGCAGCTTAGTCCACGGGATGGACACCGGGGAGCTGTTTTTT
TRBD1 TRBJ1-3 - TRBV5-6 CASSLGGHIYF TGTGCCAGCAGCTTAGGGGGCCACATATATTTT
TRBD1 TRBJ2-1 few TRBV13 CASSDDRGAYNEQFF TGTGCCAGCAGCGACGACAGGGGAGCTTACAATGAGCAGTTCTTC
- TRBJ2-5 - TRBV6-1 CATQRQQTSQETQYF TGTGCCACCCAACGACAGCAAACCTCCCAAGAGACCCAGTACTTC
TRBD1 TRBJ1-1 - TRBV5-1 CASSFGTGSEAFF TGCGCCAGCAGCTTCGGGACAGGCTCTGAAGCTTTCTTT
- TRBJ2-5 - TRBV7-2 CASSKRPTGNGQETQYF TGTGCCAGCAGCAAACGACCCACAGGGAACGGACAAGAGACCCAGTACTTC
- TRBJ1-3 - TRBV13 CASSSTDGTSGNTIYF TGTGCCAGCAGCTCGACGGACGGGACCTCTGGAAACACCATATATTTT
TRBD1 TRBJ2-2 - TRBV28 CAARRGRGKTGELFF TGTGCCGCACGCAGGGGGAGAGGAAAGACCGGGGAGCTGTTTTTT
- TRBJ2-7 - TRBV4-1 CASSPVPWAFYEQYF TGCGCCAGCAGCCCAGTGCCCTGGGCCTTCTACGAGCAGTACTTC
- TRBJ2-7 few TRBV4-1 CASSQVPSGDITYEQYF TGCGCCAGCAGCCAAGTCCCCTCAGGGGACATCACCTACGAGCAGTACTTC
- TRBJ1-3 few TRBV29-1 CSVSGPGNTIYF TGCAGCGTGTCCGGGCCTGGAAACACCATATATTTT
- TRBJ1-1 - TRBV21-1 CASQQLGYPDILDTEAFF TGTGCCAGCCAGCAGCTGGGTTATCCTGACATATTGGACACTGAAGCTTTCTTT
- TRBJ2-1 once TRBV19 CASSWDLAYNEQFF TGTGCCAGTAGTTGGGACTTGGCATACAATGAGCAGTTCTTC
TRBD2 TRBJ2-7 - TRBV28 CASSYGRLLAGNEQYF TGTGCCAGCAGTTACGGACGGCTACTAGCGGGGAACGAGCAGTACTTC
TRBD2 TRBJ2-3 few TRBV25-1 CASSEGLAGDINTQYF TGTGCCAGCAGTGAAGGACTAGCGGGAGACATAAATACGCAGTATTTT
TRBD1 TRBJ1-2 - TRBV9 CASSPEGGQGKFYGYTF TGTGCCAGCAGTCCCGAGGGGGGACAGGGAAAGTTCTATGGCTACACCTTC
- TRBJ2-7 - TRBV5-4 CASRTGTLGEQYF TGTGCCAGCAGAACCGGGACGTTAGGCGAGCAGTACTTC
TRBD1 TRBJ2-5 - TRBV11-2 CASTAPGQGAPLYF TGTGCCAGCACCGCCCCGGGACAGGGGGCGCCCCTCTACTTC
TRBD1 TRBJ2-7 - TRBV11-2 CASSLEPGQQEQYF TGTGCCAGCAGCCTCGAACCGGGACAGCAAGAGCAGTACTTC
TRBD2 TRBJ2-3 many TRBV5-1 CASSTTSGADGDTQYF TGCGCCAGCAGCACCACTAGCGGGGCCGATGGGGATACGCAGTATTTT
- TRBJ2-2 few TRBV10-1 CASSRDVGSTGELFF TGCGCCAGCAGCCGGGACGTTGGGAGCACCGGGGAGCTGTTTTTT
- TRBJ1-4 - TRBV6-1 CASTRDYQEKLFF TGTGCCTCCACCCGGGACTACCAAGAAAAACTGTTTTTT
- TRBJ2-2 - TRBV7-8 CASSLVGNSGHLNTGELFF TGTGCCAGCAGCTTAGTGGGTAACTCTGGACACCTTAACACCGGGGAGCTGTTTTTT
- TRBJ2-7 - TRBV6-6 CASSYTHSVTYEQYF TGTGCCAGCAGTTACACCCATTCGGTAACCTACGAGCAGTACTTC
- TRBJ2-7 - TRBV15 CATSSPWEQYF TGTGCCACCAGCAGCCCCTGGGAGCAGTACTTC
- TRBJ1-1 - TRBV25-1 CASSEYFRGAEAFF TGTGCCAGCAGTGAATACTTTAGGGGTGCTGAAGCTTTCTTT
- TRBJ2-7 - TRBV30 CAWSVLLDEQYF TGTGCCTGGAGTGTACTCCTTGACGAGCAGTACTTC
- TRBJ2-5 many TRBV9 CASSVGGSAETQYF TGTGCCAGCAGCGTAGGGGGGAGCGCGGAGACCCAGTACTTC
TRBD1 TRBJ1-1 - TRBV7-2 CASSPATGPTEAFF TGTGCCAGCAGCCCGGCGACAGGGCCCACTGAAGCTTTCTTT
TRBD1 TRBJ2-5 few TRBV6-1 CASSVGQGAETQYF TGTGCCAGCAGTGTTGGTCAGGGGGCGGAGACCCAGTACTTC
TRBD1 TRBJ2-3 once TRBV30 CAWSGDRSSTDTQYF TGTGCCTGGAGTGGGGACAGGAGTAGCACAGATACGCAGTATTTT
- TRBJ1-5 few TRBV7-9 CASSTGGRNQPQHF TGTGCCAGCAGCACCGGGGGCCGCAATCAGCCCCAGCATTTT
- TRBJ2-7 - TRBV6-4 CASSEKTASSYEQYF TGTGCCAGCAGTGAAAAAACAGCGAGCTCCTACGAGCAGTACTTC
- TRBJ2-7 - TRBV13 CASSLRQETYEQYF TGTGCCAGCAGCCTCCGACAGGAGACCTACGAGCAGTACTTC
TRBD2 TRBJ2-5 once TRBV29-1 CSVSGSRETQYF TGCAGCGTTAGCGGGAGCAGGGAGACCCAGTACTTC
- TRBJ2-7 few TRBV19 CASSMIGDYEQYF TGTGCCAGTAGTATGATTGGGGACTACGAGCAGTACTTC
- TRBJ2-3 - TRBV2 CASSEDLHTDTQYF TGTGCCAGCAGTGAAGACCTACACACAGATACGCAGTATTTT
TRBD1 TRBJ2-1 once TRBV6-4 CASRNTGGATYEQFF TGTGCCAGCAGAAACACAGGGGGCGCAACCTATGAGCAGTTCTTC
TRBD2 TRBJ2-1 once TRBV27 CASSLFPLSAGGSYNEQFF TGTGCCAGCAGTTTATTCCCCCTCTCGGCGGGGGGCTCCTACAATGAGCAGTTCTTC
- TRBJ2-4 - TRBV10-3 CAISEGQGIQYF TGTGCCATCAGTGAGGGCCAGGGCATTCAGTACTTC
TRBD1 TRBJ2-7 few TRBV4-1 CASSQEGQGDLREQYF TGCGCCAGCAGCCAAGAGGGACAGGGGGATTTGAGAGAGCAGTACTTC
- TRBJ2-7 few TRBV20-1 CSAREVYEQYF TGCAGTGCTAGAGAAGTCTACGAGCAGTACTTC
- TRBJ2-3 - TRBV5-1 CASSSGHSASTDTQYF TGCGCCAGCAGCTCGGGACACTCCGCTAGCACAGATACGCAGTATTTT